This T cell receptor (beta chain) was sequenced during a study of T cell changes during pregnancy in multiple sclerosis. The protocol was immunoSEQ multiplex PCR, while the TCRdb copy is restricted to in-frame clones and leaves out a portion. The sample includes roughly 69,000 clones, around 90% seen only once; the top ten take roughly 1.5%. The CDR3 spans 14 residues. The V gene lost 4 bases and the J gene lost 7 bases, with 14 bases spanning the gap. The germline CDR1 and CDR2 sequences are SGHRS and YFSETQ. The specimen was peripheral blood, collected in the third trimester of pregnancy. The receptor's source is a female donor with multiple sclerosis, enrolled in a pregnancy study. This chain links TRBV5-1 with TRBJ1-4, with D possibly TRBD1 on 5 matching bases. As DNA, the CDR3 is TGCGCCAGCAGCCAAGGGGTGGTCTTTGAAAAACTGTTTTTT. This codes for CASSQGVVFEKLFF.